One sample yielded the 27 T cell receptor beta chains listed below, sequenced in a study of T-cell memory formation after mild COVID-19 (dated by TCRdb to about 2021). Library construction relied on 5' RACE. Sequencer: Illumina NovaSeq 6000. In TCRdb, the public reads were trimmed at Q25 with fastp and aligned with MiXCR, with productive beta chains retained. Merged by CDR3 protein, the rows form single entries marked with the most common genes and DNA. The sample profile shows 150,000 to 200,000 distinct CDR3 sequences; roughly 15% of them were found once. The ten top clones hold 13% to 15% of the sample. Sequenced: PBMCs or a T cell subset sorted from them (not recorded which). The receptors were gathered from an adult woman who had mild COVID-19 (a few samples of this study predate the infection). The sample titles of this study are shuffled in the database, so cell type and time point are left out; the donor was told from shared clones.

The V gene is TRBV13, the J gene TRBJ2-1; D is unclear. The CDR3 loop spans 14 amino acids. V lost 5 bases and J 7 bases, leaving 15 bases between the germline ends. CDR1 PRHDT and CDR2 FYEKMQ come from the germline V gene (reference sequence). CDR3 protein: CASSPGRNRNEQFF. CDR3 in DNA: TGTGCCAGCAGCCCTGGAAGAAACCGAAATGAGCAGTTCTTC.

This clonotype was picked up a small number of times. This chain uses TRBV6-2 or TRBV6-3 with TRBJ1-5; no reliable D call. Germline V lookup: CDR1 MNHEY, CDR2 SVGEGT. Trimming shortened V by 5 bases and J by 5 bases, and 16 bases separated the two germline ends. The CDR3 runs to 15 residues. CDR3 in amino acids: CASSPSRGDDQPQHF. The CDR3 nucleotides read TGTGCCAGCAGTCCTAGCCGAGGAGACGATCAGCCCCAGCATTTT.

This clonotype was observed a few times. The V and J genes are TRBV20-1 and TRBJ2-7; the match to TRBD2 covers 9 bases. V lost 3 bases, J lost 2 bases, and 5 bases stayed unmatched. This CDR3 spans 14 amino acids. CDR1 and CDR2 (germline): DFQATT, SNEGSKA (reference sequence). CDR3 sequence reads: CSASMTSGTYEQYF. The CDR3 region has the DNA TGCAGTGCTAGTATGACTAGCGGAACCTACGAGCAGTACTTC.

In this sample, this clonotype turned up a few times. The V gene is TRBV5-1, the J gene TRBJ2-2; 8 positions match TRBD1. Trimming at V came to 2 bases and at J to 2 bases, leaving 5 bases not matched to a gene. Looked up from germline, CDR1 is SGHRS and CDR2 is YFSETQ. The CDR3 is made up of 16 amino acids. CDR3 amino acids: CASSFYAGGNTGELFF. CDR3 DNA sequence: TGCGCCAGCAGCTTCTATGCAGGGGGCAACACCGGGGAGCTGTTTTTT.

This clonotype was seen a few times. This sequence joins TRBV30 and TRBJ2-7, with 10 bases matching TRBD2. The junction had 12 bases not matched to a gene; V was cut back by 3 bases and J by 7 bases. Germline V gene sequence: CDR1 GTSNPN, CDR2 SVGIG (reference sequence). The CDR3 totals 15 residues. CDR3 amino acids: CAWSRTKRGGREQYF. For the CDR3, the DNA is TGTGCCTGGAGCCGCACTAAGCGGGGGGGCCGAGAGCAGTACTTC.

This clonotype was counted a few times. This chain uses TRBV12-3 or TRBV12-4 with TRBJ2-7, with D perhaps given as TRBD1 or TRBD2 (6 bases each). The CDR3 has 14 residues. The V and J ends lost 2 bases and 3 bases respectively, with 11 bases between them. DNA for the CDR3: TGTGCCAGCAGTTTATGGGGGGCTGGCTACGAGCAGTACTTC. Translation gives CASSLWGAGYEQYF.

CDR3: CASSLGTAREQYF. The DNA of the CDR3 is TGTGCCAGCAGCTTAGGGACAGCGAGGGAGCAGTACTTC. The genes are TRBV7-2 and TRBJ2-7, with D possibly TRBD1 on 6 matching bases. V lost 1 base and J 7 bases, leaving 11 bases between the germline ends. The CDR3 has 13 amino acids. Germline V gives CDR1 SGHTA, CDR2 FQGNSA.

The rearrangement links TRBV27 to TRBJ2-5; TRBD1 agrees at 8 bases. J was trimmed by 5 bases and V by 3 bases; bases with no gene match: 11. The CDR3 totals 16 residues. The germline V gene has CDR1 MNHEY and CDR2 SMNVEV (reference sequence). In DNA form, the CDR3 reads TGTGCCAGCAGTTTCCAAAAGCCTCGACAGGGGGAGACCCAGTACTTC. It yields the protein CASSFQKPRQGETQYF.

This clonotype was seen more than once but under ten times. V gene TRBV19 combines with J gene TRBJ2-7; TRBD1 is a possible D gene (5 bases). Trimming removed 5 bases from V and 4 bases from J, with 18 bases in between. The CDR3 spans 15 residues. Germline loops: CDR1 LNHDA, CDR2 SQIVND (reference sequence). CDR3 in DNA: TGTGCCAGTAGTGCCCAGGGTAACGGGCTTTACGAGCAGTACTTC. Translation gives CASSAQGNGLYEQYF.

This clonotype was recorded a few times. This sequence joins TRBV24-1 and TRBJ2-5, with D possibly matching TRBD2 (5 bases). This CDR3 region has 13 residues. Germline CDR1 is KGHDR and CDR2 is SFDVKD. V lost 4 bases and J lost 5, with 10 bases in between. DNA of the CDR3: TGTGCCACCAGTGAGTGGGAGAGGGAGACCCAGTACTTC. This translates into CATSEWERETQYF.

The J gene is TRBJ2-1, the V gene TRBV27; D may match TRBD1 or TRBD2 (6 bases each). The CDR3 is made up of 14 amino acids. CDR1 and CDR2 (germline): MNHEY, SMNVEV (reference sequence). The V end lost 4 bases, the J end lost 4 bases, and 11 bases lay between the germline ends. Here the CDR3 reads CASSYGGPYNEQFF. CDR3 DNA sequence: TGTGCCAGCAGTTACGGGGGCCCGTACAATGAGCAGTTCTTC.

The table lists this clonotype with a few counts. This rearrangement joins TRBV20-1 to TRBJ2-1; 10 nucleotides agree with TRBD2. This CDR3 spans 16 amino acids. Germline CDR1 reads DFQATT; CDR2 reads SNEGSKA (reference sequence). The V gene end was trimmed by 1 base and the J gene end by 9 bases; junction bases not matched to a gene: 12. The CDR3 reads CSARVPGSGRIFEQFF. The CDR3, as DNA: TGCAGTGCTAGAGTCCCTGGTAGCGGGAGGATTTTTGAGCAGTTCTTC.

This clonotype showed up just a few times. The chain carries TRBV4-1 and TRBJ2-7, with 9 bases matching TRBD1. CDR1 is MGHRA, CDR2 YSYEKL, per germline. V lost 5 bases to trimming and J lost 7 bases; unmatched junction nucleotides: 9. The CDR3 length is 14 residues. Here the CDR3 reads CASSFLGTGREQYF. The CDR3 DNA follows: TGCGCCAGCAGCTTTTTGGGGACAGGGAGGGAGCAGTACTTC.

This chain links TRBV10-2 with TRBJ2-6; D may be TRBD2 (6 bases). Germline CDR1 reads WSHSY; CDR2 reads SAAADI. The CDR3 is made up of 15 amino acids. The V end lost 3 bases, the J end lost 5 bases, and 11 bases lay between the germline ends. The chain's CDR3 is CASSEGAGRANVLTF. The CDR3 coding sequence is TGCGCCAGCAGTGAAGGTGCGGGGAGGGCCAACGTCCTGACTTTC.

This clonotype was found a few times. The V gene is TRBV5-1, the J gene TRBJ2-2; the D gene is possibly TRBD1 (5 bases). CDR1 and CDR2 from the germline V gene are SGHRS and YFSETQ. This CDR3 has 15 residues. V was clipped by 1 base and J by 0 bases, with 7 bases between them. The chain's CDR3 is CASSLLQANTGELFF. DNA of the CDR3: TGCGCCAGCAGCTTGCTACAGGCGAACACCGGGGAGCTGTTTTTT.

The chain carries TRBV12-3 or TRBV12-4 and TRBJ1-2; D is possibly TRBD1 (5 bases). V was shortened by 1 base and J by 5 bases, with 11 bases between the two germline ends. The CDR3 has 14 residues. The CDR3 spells CASSLEEEGYGYTF. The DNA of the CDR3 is TGTGCCAGCAGTTTAGAGGAAGAGGGGTATGGCTACACCTTC.

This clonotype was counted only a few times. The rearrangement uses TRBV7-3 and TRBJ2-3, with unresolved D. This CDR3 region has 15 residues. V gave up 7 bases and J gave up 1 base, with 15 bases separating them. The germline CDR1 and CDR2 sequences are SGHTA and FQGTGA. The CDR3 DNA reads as TGTGCCAGCAACTCCCGGGCAAGGGGCACAGATACGCAGTATTTT. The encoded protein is CASNSRARGTDTQYF.

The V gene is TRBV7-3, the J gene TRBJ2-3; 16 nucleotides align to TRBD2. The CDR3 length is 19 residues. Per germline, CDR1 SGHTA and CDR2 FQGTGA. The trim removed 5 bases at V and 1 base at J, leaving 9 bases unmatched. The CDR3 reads CASSPKGLAGGPRTDTQYF. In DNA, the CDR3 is TGTGCCAGCAGCCCCAAGGGACTAGCGGGGGGGCCGCGCACAGATACGCAGTATTTT.

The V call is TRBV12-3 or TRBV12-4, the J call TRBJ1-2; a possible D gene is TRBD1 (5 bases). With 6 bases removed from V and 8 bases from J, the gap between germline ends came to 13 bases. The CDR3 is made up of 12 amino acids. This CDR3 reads CASRGTDWGYTF. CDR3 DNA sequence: TGTGCCAGCAGGGGGACTGATTGGGGCTACACCTTC.

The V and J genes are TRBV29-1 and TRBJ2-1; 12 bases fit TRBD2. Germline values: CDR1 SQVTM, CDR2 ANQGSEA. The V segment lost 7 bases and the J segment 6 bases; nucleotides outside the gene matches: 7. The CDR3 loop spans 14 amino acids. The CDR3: CSARTSGTGNEQFF. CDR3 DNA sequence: TGCAGCGCCCGGACTAGCGGGACGGGCAATGAGCAGTTCTTC.

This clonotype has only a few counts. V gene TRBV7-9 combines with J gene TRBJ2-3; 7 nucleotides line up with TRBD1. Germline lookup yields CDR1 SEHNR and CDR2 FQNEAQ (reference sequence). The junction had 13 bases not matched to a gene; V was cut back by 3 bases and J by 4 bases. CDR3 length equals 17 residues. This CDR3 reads CASSFFPGQRGADTQYF. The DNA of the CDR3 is TGTGCCAGCAGCTTCTTCCCGGGACAGCGAGGGGCAGATACGCAGTATTTT.

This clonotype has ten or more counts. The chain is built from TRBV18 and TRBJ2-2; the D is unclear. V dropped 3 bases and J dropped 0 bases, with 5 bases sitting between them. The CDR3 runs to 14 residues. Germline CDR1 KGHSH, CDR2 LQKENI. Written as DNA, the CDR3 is TGTGCCAGCTCACCTGTAGCGAACACCGGGGAGCTGTTTTTT. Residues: CASSPVANTGELFF.

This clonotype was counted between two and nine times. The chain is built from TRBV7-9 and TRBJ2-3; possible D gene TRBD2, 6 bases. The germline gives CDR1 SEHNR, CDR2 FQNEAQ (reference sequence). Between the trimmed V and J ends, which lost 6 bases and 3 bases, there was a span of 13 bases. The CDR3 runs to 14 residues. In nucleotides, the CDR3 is TGTGCCAGCAGGACTAGGACACGGACAGATACGCAGTATTTT. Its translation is CASRTRTRTDTQYF.

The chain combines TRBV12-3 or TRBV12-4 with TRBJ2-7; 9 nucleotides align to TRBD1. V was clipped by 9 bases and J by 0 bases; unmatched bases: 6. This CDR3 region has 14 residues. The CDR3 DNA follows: TGTGCCAGTCAACAGGGGGCCGACTCCTACGAGCAGTACTTC. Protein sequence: CASQQGADSYEQYF.

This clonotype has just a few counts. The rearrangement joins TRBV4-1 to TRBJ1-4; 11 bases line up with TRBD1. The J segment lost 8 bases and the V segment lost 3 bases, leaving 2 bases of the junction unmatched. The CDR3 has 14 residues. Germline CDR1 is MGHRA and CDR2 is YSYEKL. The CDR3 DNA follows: TGCGCCAGCAGCCAGGGGACAGGGGGGGAAAAACTGTTTTTT. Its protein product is CASSQGTGGEKLFF.

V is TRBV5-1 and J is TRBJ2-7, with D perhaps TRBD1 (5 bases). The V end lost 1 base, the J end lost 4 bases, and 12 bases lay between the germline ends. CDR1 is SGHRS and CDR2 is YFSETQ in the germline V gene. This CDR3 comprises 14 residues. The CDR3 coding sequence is TGCGCCAGCAGCTTGATTCAGGGTCCGTACGAGCAGTACTTC. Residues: CASSLIQGPYEQYF.

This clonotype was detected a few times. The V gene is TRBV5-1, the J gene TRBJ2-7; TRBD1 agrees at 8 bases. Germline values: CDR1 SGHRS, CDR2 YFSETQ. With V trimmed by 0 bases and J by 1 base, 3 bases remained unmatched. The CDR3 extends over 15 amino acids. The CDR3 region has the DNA TGCGCCAGCAGCTTGGTCGGGACAGGTTCCTACGAGCAGTACTTC. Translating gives CASSLVGTGSYEQYF.